The sequence of this T cell receptor beta chain was determined in a study of blood T cells in healthy people across ages. The CDR3 spans 13 residues. Trimming shortened V by 4 bases and J by 4 bases, and 11 bases separated the two germline ends. Germline CDR1 and CDR2: SGHRS and YFSETQ. Study outcomes and limitations: Diversity of TCR beta correlated strongly with naive T cell percentage. Total diversity from one million sequenced T cells was likely underestimated. Whereas aged donors had fewer naive CD4+ cells, long-lived donors had more of them and higher diversity.

Per-sample yields of isolated PBMCs were at least 6.5 million. A J-beta primer mix and a sample-barcoded 5' primer were used in a second PCR of about 7 to 11 cycles. One entry per CDR3 protein, called by TCRdb with MiXCR from the 5' RACE reads. The repertoire holds about 1 million distinct CDR3 sequences, with 35% to 50% as singletons. A remark on this clonotype: The antigen is unknown.

The receptor's source is a woman in her fifties or sixties in good health. The sample comprised blood. The chain carries TRBV5-1 and TRBJ1-2; no clear D. The CDR3 is CASSPPAGYGYTF. The CDR3 bases are TGCGCCAGCAGCCCCCCAGCTGGCTATGGCTACACCTTC.